This is a list of T cell receptor beta chains from one sample in a study of blood T cell dynamics during melanoma immunotherapy. Produced via immunoSEQ multiplex PCR; TCRdb's table is partial and in-frame only. The sample has roughly 7,000 clones; roughly 84% are singletons. Sequences were derived from blood, sampled from a patient treated with checkpoint blockade. The receptors stem from a human donor with melanoma. Some clones in this sample may be carry-over from other donors' samples. Both conserved end residues are trimmed from each CDR3.

V,length,J,CDR3
TRBV6-5,9,TRBJ2-7,ASSRSYEQY
TRBV21-1,12,TRBJ2-2,ASTVRASSGELF
TRBV20-1,9,TRBJ1-2,SAGRGGGYT
TRBV28,18,TRBJ1-1,ASSPWTGGILSVVNTEAF
TRBV7-2,12,TRBJ2-5,ASSLVWTQETQY
TRBV5-4,11,TRBJ2-3,ASSLSRADTQY
TRBV7-2,10,TRBJ1-2,ASSFGLDGYT
TRBV11-3,11,TRBJ2-1,ASSPDPSVPPF
TRBV5-6,12,TRBJ2-2,ASSFYRGPGELF
TRBV6-5,11,TRBJ1-5,ATRGSLNQPQH
TRBV7-2,11,TRBJ1-1,ASSSGQVGEAF
TRBV6-4,11,TRBJ1-6,ASSDSRLSPLH
TRBV5-6,14,TRBJ2-7,ASSLGFYSMGYEQY
TRBV6-1,11,TRBJ2-3,ASSVGLTDTQY
TRBV28,13,TRBJ1-1,ASRSTGVWIKGAF
TRBV18,10,TRBJ1-2,ASSFRGGGYT
TRBV7-3,13,TRBJ2-7,ASRDRTTNSYEQY
TRBV11-2,10,TRBJ1-1,ASSSRHTEAF
TRBV2,12,TRBJ2-5,ANPDSRHQETQY
TRBV6-9,13,TRBJ1-2,ASSPKDSSNYGYT
TRBV2,14,TRBJ2-1,ASSEWGGATYNEQF
TRBV27,11,TRBJ1-1,ASSLGGNTEAF
TRBV2,13,TRBJ1-3,ASSLGAPPGNTIY
TRBV11-3,12,TRBJ2-1,ASSWGTGYNEQF
TRBV9,12,TRBJ2-3,ASSVTADTDTQY
TRBV7-2,11,TRBJ2-7,ASTPAGGYEQY
TRBV5-1,13,TRBJ2-7,ASSLGHLDSYEQY
TRBV2,11,TRBJ1-3,ASSKNSGNTIY
TRBV27,12,TRBJ2-6,ASSPRSGANVLT
TRBV5-1,11,TRBJ1-1,ASSLEEPSPAF
TRBV7-9,12,TRBJ2-3,ASSYTGQGDTQY
TRBV11-1,13,TRBJ2-1,ASSSGLAEYNEQF
TRBV30,10,TRBJ1-1,AWSLGRTEAF
TRBV2,12,TRBJ2-2,ASLGLENTGELF
TRBV5-4,15,TRBJ2-3,ASSPNRTGGITDTQY
TRBV5-1,11,TRBJ1-5,ASSLAGDQPQH
TRBV4-1,14,TRBJ2-5,ASSRPGGNGWETQY
TRBV6-1,11,-,ASKGQSVYEQY
TRBV6-1,12,TRBJ1-5,ASSGGTGRQPQH
TRBV2,14,TRBJ2-6,ASSQGGDSGANVLT
TRBV19,13,TRBJ1-2,ASSIVDGGRDGYT
TRBV30,10,TRBJ2-1,AWARQTNEQF
TRBV14,12,TRBJ2-2,ASSDVRNTGELF
TRBV27,12,TRBJ1-2,ASRGRGGDYGYT
TRBV6-5,12,TRBJ1-2,ASSKGQGSLGYT
TRBV19,12,TRBJ1-5,ASSIGYSNQPQH